This T cell receptor (beta chain) was profiled in a study of OX40 agonist ivuxolimab in advanced cancers. In terms of the full investigation: Ivuxolimab was a fully human IgG2 agonistic monoclonal antibody targeting the costimulatory receptor OX40 (CD134). Intravenous ivuxolimab was administered to patients every 2 weeks at six dose levels: 0.01, 0.1, 0.3, 1.5, 3 and 10 mg/kg. Of the approximately 50 dose-escalation patients, hepatocellular carcinoma was present in 19, melanoma in approximately 15, renal cell carcinoma in 9 and head and neck cancer in 9. In the dose-escalation cohort, 82.7% of patients were male, and the mean age was approximately 60 years, with a range of about 23 to 80. Patients were allowed to have had prior anti-PD-1, anti-PD-L1 or anti-CTLA-4 therapy, and 30% to 40% of the dose-escalation patients had previously received checkpoint inhibitors. Partial responses occurred in three dose-escalation patients: two with cutaneous melanoma and one with hepatocellular carcinoma. Peripheral TCRbeta sequencing was intended to test whether TCR sequence diversity was altered and clonal T-cell expansion was caused by ivuxolimab. The paper describes the monotherapy dose-escalation part (N of about 52 patients) of the phase I trial of ivuxolimab. On the study overall, not on this receptor specifically: After ivuxolimab, CD8+ T cells had more expanded clones than CD4+ T cells on average. The antigen specificity of the clonally expanded peripheral T cells was not determined. Low levels of normalized T-cell clonal expansion were also seen in some nonresponding patients. Partial responders in the 0.1-3.0 mg/kg groups had among the lowest normalized peripheral clonal expansion, especially among CD8+ T cells. At doses of 0.1 to 3.0 mg/kg, clonal expansion of both CD4+ and CD8+ T cells in blood was seen between baseline and week 6.

Turning to this clone: Its antigen is unknown. No base quality values were provided; no much bigger clone lies one nucleotide off.

The CDR3 covers 14 residues, taking in both the cysteine and the phenylalanine. Here the CDR3 DNA is all that survives: 42 bases in frame from base 1. The germline V end is reduced by 6 bases and the J end by 1 base; junction bases left unmatched: 3. Sequences SNHLY (CDR1) and FYNNEI (CDR2) are obtained from the germline V gene. Patients with autoimmune disease history or receiving systemic immunosuppression were excluded from the trial. Peripheral blood for TCR sequencing was collected from all dose cohorts at baseline, on cycle 4 day 1, and on cycle 7 day 1. Samples were obtained from an open-label, multicenter, first-in-human phase I dose-escalation trial of ivuxolimab. Adults with locally advanced or metastatic melanoma, renal cell, hepatocellular, or head and neck squamous cell carcinoma were enrolled in the trial. Before TCR sequencing, CD4+ T cells and CD8+ T cells were sorted from peripheral blood as separate populations.

To sequence the TCRbeta CDR3 region, genomic DNA was isolated from the sorted cells. The immunoSEQ Assay was used to sequence the TCRbeta CDR3 regions. The clones in this table, taken by TCRdb from immuneACCESS, are in-frame only. Not every clone is retained; where verified, under half of the shortfall comes from an unresolved V gene, and the cause of the rest is unknown. This sample is represented by tens of thousands of clones; about 88% of them were singletons. In total, the top ten clones hold approximately 0.38% of the sample. In this chain, TRBV2 is recombined with TRBJ2-7; TRBD1 lines up with 10 middle nucleotides. This sequence originates from an adult with an advanced solid tumor such as melanoma, head and neck, liver or kidney cancer. This material consisted of CD4+ or CD8+ T cells sorted from blood, taken in a trial of the OX40 agonist ivuxolimab. The CDR3 has the sequence CASRRQGASYEQYF. The nucleotides are TGTGCCAGCAGGAGACAGGGGGCTTCCTACGAGCAGTACTTC.